This T cell receptor beta chain was recovered during a study of neoadjuvant nivolumab and ipilimumab in lung cancer. In the study overall: Nivolumab 3 mg/kg was given days 1, 15 and 29, plus ipilimumab 1 mg/kg day 1 in combination.

Per germline, CDR1 SQVTM and CDR2 ANQGSEA. The germline V and J ends were trimmed by 4 bases and 2 bases, with 9 bases remaining between them. The CDR3 length is 12 residues. The method was immunoSEQ multiplex PCR; TCRdb's version includes in-frame clones alone and lacks a portion of them. The repertoire has approximately 30,000 clones, roughly nine tenths of them found once; the top ten carry roughly 4.5%. About this clone itself: The antigen remains undetermined.

Broader study findings: From pretherapy to surgery, tumor richness and clonality rose with dual therapy. Pretherapy blood TCR richness correlated positively with resected tumor richness. Compared with tumor-adjacent uninvolved lung, resected tumors showed greater richness and clonality.

Sequencing used peripheral blood, obtained after neoadjuvant nivolumab, alone or with ipilimumab, at or shortly before surgery. The clonotype was recovered from an adult with non-small cell lung cancer. The chain links TRBV29-1 to TRBJ2-7; a weak D match, TRBD2 (7 bases). The CDR3 protein is CSVGGGPYEQYF. The CDR3 DNA follows: TGCAGCGTTGGGGGGGGGCCCTACGAGCAGTACTTC.